The 25 T cell receptor beta chains given below trace back to one sample, sequenced in a study of shared clonotypes between healthy human individuals. Using immunoSEQ multiplex PCR, the repertoire was profiled, and TCRdb retains in-frame clones only, with some absent. The repertoire holds 2 million to 2.5 million clones, approximately 90% seen once, with 0.37% in the top ten. Sequences were obtained from naive CD4+ T cells from PBMCs. Subset meaning: CD45RA+ positively selected. These receptors were collected from a man younger than 35 in good health. Some clones in this sample may be carry-over from other donors' samples.

In this sample, this clone turned up a few times. The J gene is TRBJ1-4, the V gene TRBV10-3, with D possibly TRBD1 on 5 matching bases. Germline assignment: CDR1 ENHRY and CDR2 SYGVKD. The CDR3 is made up of 16 amino acids. Trimming took off 0 bases at V and 12 bases at J, with 20 bases between the two ends. DNA for the CDR3: TGTGCCATCAGTGAGTCCGACGGGACGCCGGGCTCGGAACTGTTTTTT. Its protein is CAISESDGTPGSELFF.

This clone was seen more than once but under ten times. V usage is TRBV5-1 and J usage is TRBJ2-7, with D possibly TRBD1 on 6 matching bases. The V end lost 4 bases, the J end lost 1 base, and 15 bases lay between the germline ends. This CDR3 is built from 15 residues. The germline V gene has CDR1 SGHRS and CDR2 YFSETQ. The CDR3 region is CASSLNIDRSYEQYF. The CDR3 coding sequence is TGCGCCAGCAGCCTAAACATAGACAGGTCCTACGAGCAGTACTTC.

V gene TRBV11-1 combines with J gene TRBJ2-3, with D unclear. This CDR3 has 14 amino acids. V shed 1 base and J shed 0 bases, with 5 bases lying between them. Germline values: CDR1 SGHAT, CDR2 FQDESV (reference sequence). CDR3 residues: CASSLGTSTDTQYF. Here the CDR3 DNA reads TGTGCCAGCAGCTTAGGAACTAGCACAGATACGCAGTATTTT.

The chain links TRBV6-5 to TRBJ2-2, with no clear D. Germline V gene lookup returns CDR1 MNHEY and CDR2 SVGAGI. This CDR3 comprises 15 residues. Deletions cut 0 bases from V and 1 base from J, with 6 bases between. The CDR3 nucleotides are TGTGCCAGCAGTTACTCCCGGCAGAACACCGGGGAGCTGTTTTTT. Translated, it gives CASSYSRQNTGELFF.

V and J are TRBV6-5 and TRBJ2-5; TRBD2 aligns across 7 bases. Germline CDR1 reads MNHEY; CDR2 reads SVGAGI. With 2 bases clipped from V and 3 bases from J, the junction kept 6 bases outside the gene matches. CDR3 length: 15 amino acids. The CDR3: CASSYRGVREETQYF. CDR3 coding DNA: TGTGCCAGCAGTTACCGGGGGGTTAGGGAAGAGACCCAGTACTTC.

This clone was observed once. The chain links TRBV10-1 to TRBJ2-1, with TRBD2 as a possible D gene (5 bases). Germline CDR1 reads WNHNN; CDR2 reads SYGVQD (reference sequence). The CDR3 totals 14 residues. V shed 0 bases and J shed 8 bases, with 11 bases lying between them. DNA for the CDR3: TGCGCCAGCAGTGAGTCTATTTCACTAGATGAGCAGTTCTTC. As protein: CASSESISLDEQFF.

The rearrangement joins TRBV9 to TRBJ1-1, with D possibly matching TRBD1 (5 bases). Trimming removed 0 bases from V and 0 bases from J, with 9 bases in between. CDR3 length: 15 amino acids. From germline, CDR1 is SGDLS and CDR2 YYNGEE. The CDR3 sequence: CASSVVPDMNTEAFF. The CDR3 bases are TGTGCCAGCAGCGTAGTGCCGGACATGAACACTGAAGCTTTCTTT.

This sequence joins TRBV28 and TRBJ2-5; 7 positions match TRBD2. The length of the CDR3 is 14 residues. The junction had 9 bases not matched to a gene; V was cut back by 5 bases and J by 6 bases. Germline values: CDR1 MDHEN, CDR2 SYDVKM. For the CDR3, the DNA is TGTGCCAGCAGTCCCGGGGGAGGGGCGAAGACCCAGTACTTC. Translation: CASSPGGGAKTQYF.

This chain connects TRBV5-4 to TRBJ2-2, with D unclear. Trimming left V 0 bases short and J 5 bases short, with 11 bases between. CDR1 and CDR2 (germline): SGHNT, YYREEE (reference sequence). There are 15 residues in the CDR3. The CDR3 nucleotides are TGTGCCAGCAGCTTGGGCAGGTCAGCGACCGGGGAGCTGTTTTTT. This translates into CASSLGRSATGELFF.

J is TRBJ2-3 and V is TRBV28; D gene ambiguous. Trimming removed 3 bases from V and 0 bases from J, with 10 bases in between. Germline CDR1 and CDR2: MDHEN and SYDVKM. CDR3 length: 15 residues. The CDR3 bases are TGTGCCAGCAGTTTGCCCGGTACTAGCACAGATACGCAGTATTTT. Protein product: CASSLPGTSTDTQYF. The variable domain in full, completed from reference TRBV28 and TRBJ2-3, reads DVKVTQSSRYLVKRTGEKVFLECVQDMDHENMFWYRQDPGLGLRLIYFSYDVKMKEKGDIPEGYSVSREKKERFSLILESASTNQTSMYLCASSLPGTSTDTQYFGPGTRLTVL.

The rearrangement links TRBV7-9 to TRBJ2-1; 8 bases are shared with TRBD2. Germline CDR1 is SEHNR and CDR2 is FQNEAQ (reference sequence). The CDR3 has 17 amino acids. V shed 3 bases, J shed 8 bases, and the junction held 15 bases outside the gene matches. The CDR3: CASSLALVAGGGYEQFF. CDR3 in DNA: TGTGCCAGCAGCTTGGCATTGGTCGCGGGAGGCGGGTATGAGCAGTTCTTC.

The chain has TRBV11-3 and TRBJ1-1; the D gene is possibly TRBD1 (5 bases). The CDR3 has 13 amino acids. V lost 6 bases and J lost 5, with 13 bases in between. The V gene's germline CDR1 is SGHNT and CDR2 YENEEA. This CDR3 is CASSSVTGTEAFF. The CDR3 bases are TGTGCCAGCAGTTCCGTAACAGGTACTGAAGCTTTCTTT. Full variable domain (rest looked up from reference TRBV11-3 and TRBJ1-1): EAGVVQSPRYKIIEKKQPVAFWCNPISGHNTLYWYLQNLGQGPELLIRYENEEAVDDSQLPKDRFSAERLKGVDSTLKIQPAELGDSAVYLCASSSVTGTEAFFGQGTRLTVV.

V is TRBV28 and J is TRBJ2-3; possibly TRBD2 for D (5 bases). Germline loops: CDR1 MDHEN, CDR2 SYDVKM. This CDR3 has 14 residues. The germline V and J ends were trimmed by 7 bases and 6 bases, with 17 bases remaining between them. The CDR3 here is CASTETTGLDTQYF. In DNA form, the CDR3 reads TGTGCCAGCACCGAGACTACCGGCCTGGATACGCAGTATTTT. The variable domain in full, completed from reference TRBV28 and TRBJ2-3, reads DVKVTQSSRYLVKRTGEKVFLECVQDMDHENMFWYRQDPGLGLRLIYFSYDVKMKEKGDIPEGYSVSREKKERFSLILESASTNQTSMYLCASTETTGLDTQYFGPGTRLTVL.

The chain couples TRBV9 to TRBJ2-7; D possibly corresponds to TRBD2 (6 bases). The CDR3 runs 15 residues. Germline CDR1 reads SGDLS; CDR2 reads YYNGEE. With 4 bases removed from V and 0 bases from J, the gap between germline ends came to 14 bases. The CDR3 DNA reads TGTGCCAGCAGCCCCCCGGGGGTCCGCTCCTACGAGCAGTACTTC. Translated, it gives CASSPPGVRSYEQYF.

This clone showed up just once. This chain connects TRBV7-9 to TRBJ2-7, with a weak D call TRBD1 (5 bases). CDR1 SEHNR and CDR2 FQNEAQ come from the germline V gene (reference sequence). V dropped 0 bases and J dropped 4 bases, with 13 bases sitting between them. This CDR3 contains 15 residues. As DNA, the CDR3 is TGTGCCAGCAGCTTAGCTGGCAGGGTGGAATACGAGCAGTACTTC. This encodes CASSLAGRVEYEQYF. The full variable domain, rest sourced from reference TRBV7-9 and TRBJ2-7, is DTGVSQNPRHKITKRGQNVTFRCDPISEHNRLYWYRQTLGQGPEFLTYFQNEAQLEKSRLLSDRFSAERPKGSFSTLEIQRTEQGDSAMYLCASSLAGRVEYEQYFGPGTRLTVT.

The rearrangement links TRBV5-1 to TRBJ1-1; TRBD1 agrees at 8 bases. The CDR3 runs to 16 residues. The junction had 7 bases not matched to a gene; V was cut back by 3 bases and J by 0 bases. Germline V gene sequence: CDR1 SGHRS, CDR2 YFSETQ. The DNA of the CDR3 is TGCGCCAGCAGCTCCGGACAGGGTCTAGTGAACACTGAAGCTTTCTTT. Translation gives CASSSGQGLVNTEAFF.

As to this clone: The sample contains more than one DNA sequence encoding this CDR3. The chain has TRBV7-3 and TRBJ2-5, with no clear D. Per germline, CDR1 SGHTA and CDR2 FQGTGA. This CDR3 is 13 amino acids long. Between the trimmed V and J ends, which lost 5 bases and 2 bases, there was a span of 9 bases. In DNA form, the CDR3 reads TGTGCCAGCAGCCTCTTGGTACAAGAGACCCAGTACTTC. Translation gives CASSLLVQETQYF.

In the case of this clone: An end of the junction does not agree with germline; a read error may underlie this. V gene TRBV15 combines with J gene TRBJ2-7; 13 bases agree with TRBD2. The CDR3 has 20 amino acids. The germline CDR1 and CDR2 sequences are LNHNV and YYDKDF (reference sequence). CDR3 DNA: TGTGCCGCCAGCAGAGATCAGGTACTAGCGGGAGGGCGTAGCTCCTACGAGCAGTACTTC. It is translated as CAASRDQVLAGGRSSYEQYF.

V and J are TRBV6-1 and TRBJ1-2, with 7 nucleotides matching TRBD1. Germline values: CDR1 MNHNS, CDR2 SASEGT. Germline trimming cut 4 bases from V and 8 bases from J; bases unmatched to any gene: 13. The CDR3 length is 15 residues. The CDR3 loop is CASSGYNDRVSGYTF. The CDR3, as DNA: TGTGCCAGCAGTGGATACAACGACAGGGTTAGCGGCTACACCTTC.

To note about this clone: Other nucleotide sequences from this sample produce the same CDR3. The V and J genes are TRBV14 and TRBJ2-5; no reliable D call. This CDR3 region has 13 residues. Germline values: CDR1 SGHDN, CDR2 FVKESK. Trimming took 0 bases from V and 5 from J, leaving 7 bases between them. Here the CDR3 DNA reads TGTGCCAGCAGCCAAGAGCTCCGGGAGACCCAGTACTTC. This encodes CASSQELRETQYF.

The chain is built from TRBV28 and TRBJ1-4; TRBD1 is a possible D gene (5 bases). This CDR3 is 13 amino acids long. Trimming left V 5 bases short and J 5 bases short, with 9 bases between. Germline V gives CDR1 MDHEN, CDR2 SYDVKM. CDR3 bases: TGTGCCAGCAGTACCCCAGGGAATGAAAAACTGTTTTTT. Translation gives CASSTPGNEKLFF.

Written as DNA, the CDR3 is TGTGCCAGCAGCAGCGGGACTAGCGGGAGTGATGAGCAGTACTTC. Protein sequence: CASSSGTSGSDEQYF. The chain joins TRBV5-4 to TRBJ2-7, with 14 positions matching TRBD2. The junction had 7 bases not matched to a gene; V was cut back by 4 bases and J by 7 bases. The length of the CDR3 is 15 residues. CDR1 is SGHNT, CDR2 YYREEE, per germline (reference sequence).

The chain joins TRBV9 to TRBJ2-2, with no clear D. The V end lost 3 bases, the J end lost 3 bases, and 9 bases lay between the germline ends. Looked up from germline, CDR1 is SGDLS and CDR2 is YYNGEE. The length of the CDR3 is 14 residues. In nucleotides, the CDR3 is TGTGCCAGCAGCGCGACCGCGGACACCGGGGAGCTGTTTTTT. Its translation is CASSATADTGELFF.

J is TRBJ2-7 and V is TRBV7-9; possible D gene TRBD1, 5 bases. This CDR3 is built from 16 residues. V was clipped by 1 base and J by 4 bases, with 17 bases between them. The germline CDR1 and CDR2 sequences are SEHNR and FQNEAQ (reference sequence). CDR3 in amino acids: CASSLGRGAVAYEQYF. CDR3 coding DNA: TGTGCCAGCAGCTTAGGTAGGGGCGCGGTTGCTTACGAGCAGTACTTC.

This rearrangement joins TRBV5-4 to TRBJ1-4; D not resolved. The ends were cut back, 9 bases at V and 8 bases at J, with 23 bases in the middle. The CDR3 sequence is 15 residues long. From germline, CDR1 is SGHNT and CDR2 YYREEE (reference sequence). CDR3 residues: CATHFARGGNEKLFF. CDR3 in DNA: TGTGCCACCCACTTTGCCCGGGGTGGGAACGAAAAACTGTTTTTT.